A single sample gave rise to the 10 T cell receptor beta chains below, sequenced in a study of Ad26.COV2.S vaccination and SARS-CoV-2 variants (TCRdb year 2021). This specimen's treatment or condition label, interpreted: around 19 received Ad26.COV2.S at low or high dose, single or two shots; several received placebo; per-sample allocation not given. For vaccine and placebo recipients, repertoires were sequenced using samples collected on day 63 after the first injection. The library was made by the immunoSEQ multiplex PCR assay. TCRdb obtained this table from immuneACCESS and retained in-frame rearrangements with V and J assigned. These tables miss some clones; where compared with another copy, unresolved V genes account for less than half of the shortfall, and the remainder is unexplained. Within this sample are approximately 250,000 clones, with around nine tenths of them counted one time only. The top ten clones comprise about 2.8% of the sample.

The sequences come from peripheral blood, collected in a trial of Ad26.COV2.S vaccine versus placebo. The receptors shown here come from a person between 18 and 65 years old who received the Ad26.COV2.S COVID-19 vaccine or a placebo.

This sequence joins TRBV19 and TRBJ1-1; D remains unclear. The CDR3 length is 14 residues. Trimming stripped 6 bases from V and 1 base from J, with 12 bases between. CDR1 LNHDA and CDR2 SQIVND come from the germline V gene (reference sequence). The CDR3 sequence is CASRVGVRNTEAFF. CDR3 nucleotide sequence: TGTGCCAGTAGGGTCGGGGTGCGGAACACTGAAGCTTTCTTT.

This clone was detected only a few times. The chain couples TRBV30 to TRBJ1-5; the D is unclear. Germline assignment: CDR1 GTSNPN and CDR2 SVGIG (reference sequence). This CDR3 has 13 amino acids. The V end was cut by 5 bases, the J end by 1 base, with 9 bases between. The CDR3 loop reads CAWEPGSNQPQHF. CDR3 nucleotide sequence: TGTGCCTGGGAACCCGGGAGCAATCAGCCCCAGCATTTT.

This chain links TRBV19 with TRBJ2-2; D may be TRBD2 (5 bases). The CDR3 length is 15 residues. V lost 6 bases, J lost 2 bases, and 13 bases lay in between. Germline V gene data show CDR1 as LNHDA and CDR2 as SQIVND (reference sequence). The CDR3 protein is CASSHGLANTGELFF. CDR3 nucleotides: TGTGCCAGTAGCCATGGACTGGCAAACACCGGGGAGCTGTTTTTT.

This chain joins TRBV18 and TRBJ1-1, with D possibly matching TRBD1 (5 bases). The germline V gene encodes CDR1 KGHSH and CDR2 LQKENI. V lost 5 bases and J lost 3, with 16 bases in between. The CDR3 sequence is 15 residues long. The CDR3 bases are TGTGCCAGCTCAACCAAAACAGGTTCGGACACTGAAGCTTTCTTT. It yields the protein CASSTKTGSDTEAFF. The full variable domain, with the rest looked up from reference TRBV18 and TRBJ1-1, is NAGVMQNPRHLVRRRGQEARLRCSPMKGHSHVYWYRQLPEEGLKFMVYLQKENIIDESGMPKERFSAEFPKEGPSILRIQQVVRGDSAAYFCASSTKTGSDTEAFFGQGTRLTVV.

The chain employs TRBV3-1 (or the pseudogene TRBV3-2) and TRBJ1-2; no clear D gene. Per germline, CDR1 LGHDT and CDR2 YNNKEL (reference sequence). V was pared by 3 bases and J by 4 bases, with 15 bases between. This CDR3 region has 15 residues. This CDR3 reads CASSHSAVGFYGYTF. CDR3 sequence (DNA): TGTGCCAGCAGCCACAGTGCAGTGGGGTTCTATGGCTACACCTTC.

The chain joins TRBV12-3 or TRBV12-4 to TRBJ2-3, with D unresolved. V lost 5 bases to trimming and J lost 3 bases, with 9 bases between them. CDR3 length: 13 amino acids. Here the CDR3 reads CASSMGGTDTQYF. In DNA, the CDR3 is TGTGCCAGCAGTATGGGTGGGACAGATACGCAGTATTTT.

J is TRBJ2-1 and V is TRBV3-1 (or the pseudogene TRBV3-2), with 7 bases that match TRBD1. Trimming removed 4 bases from V and 0 bases from J; junction bases left unmatched: 12. The CDR3 loop spans 18 amino acids. CDR1 is LGHDT, CDR2 YNNKEL, per germline (reference sequence). The CDR3 here is CASSPYGTGTVSYNEQFF. The CDR3 nucleotides read TGTGCCAGCAGCCCCTATGGAACCGGGACAGTCTCCTACAATGAGCAGTTCTTC.

The chain employs TRBV7-2 and TRBJ2-1; 8 nucleotides agree with TRBD1. The ends lost 5 bases at V and 2 bases at J; junction bases unmatched: 5. The CDR3 is 15 residues long. CDR1 is SGHTA, CDR2 FQGNSA, per germline. In DNA form, the CDR3 reads TGTGCCAGCAGCCGCGGACAGGGCACCTACAATGAGCAGTTCTTC. Protein product: CASSRGQGTYNEQFF. Full variable domain (rest looked up from reference TRBV7-2 and TRBJ2-1): GAGVSQSPSNKVTEKGKDVELRCDPISGHTALYWYRQSLGQGLEFLIYFQGNSAPDKSGLPSDRFSAERTGGSVSTLTIQRTQQEDSAVYLCASSRGQGTYNEQFFGPGTRLTVL.

The genes are TRBV7-9 and TRBJ2-3; 8 nucleotides match TRBD1. With 7 bases clipped from V and 1 base from J, the junction kept 4 bases outside the gene matches. This CDR3 has 14 residues. Germline values: CDR1 SEHNR, CDR2 FQNEAQ (reference sequence). Here the CDR3 reads CASTPGQGTDTQYF. CDR3 sequence (DNA): TGTGCCAGCACCCCGGGACAGGGCACAGATACGCAGTATTTT.

The chain is built from TRBV5-1 and TRBJ1-6; D not resolved. V lost 0 bases and J 8 bases, leaving 12 bases between the germline ends. The CDR3 is 15 amino acids. Per germline, CDR1 SGHRS and CDR2 YFSETQ. As DNA, the CDR3 is TGCGCCAGCAGCTTGGCGGGCAGCGGGTATTCACCCCTCCACTTT. Its translation is CASSLAGSGYSPLHF.